The text below deals with one TCR beta chain. What it recognizes is unknown. cDNA synthesis used the whole RNA isolate, giving expressed TCRB sequences. The repertoire was sequenced with immunoSEQ multiplex PCR; TCRdb's copy has only in-frame clones and lacks some. The table has some 360,000 clones, around 20% seen once. Unmatched junction bases numbered 11, after V lost 3 bases and J lost 7 bases. From germline, CDR1 is SGHTA and CDR2 FQGNSA. This CDR3 comprises 16 residues. This entry comes from a study of beta chain features in type 1 diabetes. Study outcomes and limitations: Among all four CD4+ subsets, Type 1 diabetes patients had TCRB CDR3s that were moderately but significantly shorter.

The sequenced sample was naive CD4+ T cells from blood. This clonotype was sampled from a woman aged 18-29 years in good health. This chain joins TRBV7-2 and TRBJ2-1; TRBD2 agrees at 8 bases. The CDR3 DNA is TGTGCCAGCAGCTTCGGAGAGATAGCGGGGAGGAATGAGCAGTTCTTC. Its protein product is CASSFGEIAGRNEQFF.